This entry lists 26 T cell receptor beta chains sequenced from one sample in a study of blood T cell repertoires in COVID-19. Only in-frame clones appear in the TCRdb table, and some are missing; sequencing was by immunoSEQ multiplex PCR. The repertoire holds some 250,000 clones, with about 80% as singletons. The sequenced sample was peripheral blood. These receptors were collected from a middle-aged man with active or convalescent COVID-19.

The CDR3 protein is CAWSQGGGDQPQHF. The CDR3 DNA reads as TGTGCCTGGAGTCAGGGCGGAGGGGATCAGCCCCAGCATTTT. The V and J genes are TRBV30 and TRBJ1-5, with TRBD1 as a possible D gene (5 bases). Germline CDR1 is GTSNPN and CDR2 is SVGIG (reference sequence). Trimming pared 2 bases from V and 5 bases from J, leaving 13 bases between. The CDR3 totals 14 residues. Combining the CDR3 with reference TRBV30 and TRBJ1-5 gives the whole variable domain SQTIHQWPATLVQPVGSPLSLECTVEGTSNPNLYWYRQAAGRGLQLLFYSVGIGQISSEVPQNLSASRPQDRQFILSSKKLLLSDSGFYLCAWSQGGGDQPQHFGDGTRLSIL.

The chain is built from TRBV28 and TRBJ2-2, with D unclear. Germline CDR1 MDHEN, CDR2 SYDVKM. V lost 8 bases and J lost 4, with 11 bases in between. This CDR3 spans 13 amino acids. CDR3 in amino acids: CASHIRSTGELFF. The CDR3 region has the DNA TGTGCCAGCCACATACGGAGCACCGGGGAGCTGTTTTTT.

The chain combines TRBV4-2 with TRBJ1-1, with D possibly TRBD1 on 6 matching bases. CDR1 and CDR2 from the germline V gene are LGHNA and YNFKEQ. V was cut by 1 base and J by 6 bases, with 6 bases left in between. This CDR3 contains 12 residues. CDR3 in amino acids: CASSQGGPEAFF. CDR3 nucleotides: TGTGCCAGCAGCCAAGGGGGGCCTGAAGCTTTCTTT.

The gene calls are TRBV18 and TRBJ2-3; 8 bases line up with TRBD2. The ends lost 0 bases at V and 6 bases at J; junction bases unmatched: 11. The CDR3 totals 17 residues. Looked up from germline, CDR1 is KGHSH and CDR2 is LQKENI. The DNA for the CDR3 is TGTGCCAGCTCACCACCGGGAGCGGGGGACTTCGCGGATACGCAGTATTTT. It codes for CASSPPGAGDFADTQYF.

The chain carries TRBV19 and TRBJ1-5, with TRBD1 matching 8 bases. The length of the CDR3 is 15 residues. Germline assignment: CDR1 LNHDA and CDR2 SQIVND (reference sequence). V lost 4 bases, J lost 6 bases, and 8 bases stayed unmatched. The CDR3 sequence is CASSTEQGGVQPQHF. The CDR3 coding sequence is TGTGCCAGTAGTACGGAACAGGGGGGCGTTCAGCCCCAGCATTTT.

The chain combines TRBV7-3 with TRBJ1-6, with D perhaps matching TRBD1 (5 bases). This CDR3 region has 13 residues. V was shortened by 5 bases and J by 10 bases, with 12 bases between the two germline ends. Germline V gene sequence: CDR1 SGHTA, CDR2 FQGTGA. The CDR3 sequence: CASSLDRGSPLHF. CDR3 bases: TGTGCCAGCAGCCTGGATAGGGGCTCACCCCTCCACTTT.

The rearrangement uses TRBV5-1 and TRBJ2-7, with a tentative D call TRBD2 (5 bases). Germline CDR1 SGHRS, CDR2 YFSETQ. With 0 bases removed from V and 0 bases from J, the gap between germline ends came to 16 bases. The CDR3 extends over 17 amino acids. The CDR3: CASSLEVLARSSYEQYF. The CDR3 DNA follows: TGCGCCAGCAGCTTGGAGGTGCTAGCAAGAAGCTCCTACGAGCAGTACTTC.

The genes are TRBV28 and TRBJ2-7; no firm D call. The CDR3 runs to 12 residues. V lost 3 bases, J lost 2 bases, and 5 bases lay in between. CDR1 is MDHEN and CDR2 is SYDVKM in the germline V gene. DNA of the CDR3: TGTGCCAGCAGTTTTCGTGCCTACGAGCAGTACTTC. Translating it yields CASSFRAYEQYF.

This clone was recorded a few times. This chain uses TRBV5-6 with TRBJ2-5, with 8 nucleotides matching TRBD2. The V gene's germline CDR1 is SGHDT and CDR2 YYEEEE. The CDR3 is made up of 14 amino acids. J gave up 2 bases and V 4 bases, and 4 bases lay outside the gene matches. CDR3 amino acids: CASSTRGVQETQYF. The CDR3 DNA reads as TGTGCCAGCAGCACGCGGGGGGTTCAAGAGACCCAGTACTTC.

This sequence joins TRBV7-3 and TRBJ2-3; perhaps TRBD1 as D (6 bases). V shed 4 bases and J shed 6 bases, with 17 bases lying between them. The germline gives CDR1 SGHTA, CDR2 FQGTGA. The CDR3 spans 15 residues. Here the CDR3 reads CASSSSTQGLDTQYF. The CDR3 nucleotides are TGTGCCAGCAGCTCCTCGACACAGGGATTGGATACGCAGTATTTT.

The chain carries TRBV6-5 and TRBJ1-5; D perhaps matches TRBD1 (6 bases). The CDR3 is 13 residues long. Looked up from germline, CDR1 is MNHEY and CDR2 is SVGAGI. V was shortened by 3 bases and J by 6 bases, with 9 bases between the two germline ends. The CDR3 loop reads CASSYTGSQPQHF. The CDR3 region has the DNA TGTGCCAGCAGTTATACAGGGTCTCAGCCCCAGCATTTT.

V is TRBV14 and J is TRBJ1-1; D possibly corresponds to TRBD1 (5 bases). Germline loops: CDR1 SGHDN, CDR2 FVKESK. The CDR3 has 15 amino acids. V lost 1 base, J lost 1 base, and 10 bases lay in between. The CDR3 here is CASSQGGVQNTEAFF. CDR3 nucleotide sequence: TGTGCCAGCAGCCAAGGGGGGGTTCAGAACACTGAAGCTTTCTTT.

The chain joins TRBV11-2 to TRBJ1-4, with TRBD1 identical over 9 bases. V lost 6 bases to trimming and J lost 13 bases; unmatched junction nucleotides: 12. This CDR3 has 14 residues. CDR1 and CDR2 from the germline V gene are SGHAT and FQNNGV. CDR3 protein: CASSHPGQGRRLFF. DNA of the CDR3: TGTGCCAGCAGTCACCCGGGACAGGGTCGAAGACTGTTTTTT.

CDR3 residues: CASSAGLTEAFF. CDR3 in DNA: TGTGCCAGCAGTGCGGGTCTCACTGAAGCTTTCTTT. The chain joins TRBV27 to TRBJ1-1; no clear D. The CDR3 contains 12 residues. Trimming pared 5 bases from V and 4 bases from J, leaving 8 bases between. Germline lookup yields CDR1 MNHEY and CDR2 SMNVEV (reference sequence).

The chain links TRBV19 to TRBJ1-1, with D possibly being TRBD1 (6 bases). CDR1 is LNHDA, CDR2 SQIVND, per germline (reference sequence). Trimming removed 5 bases at V and 1 base at J, with 8 bases between. CDR3 size: 13 residues. As DNA, the CDR3 is TGTGCCAGTAGTTCCAGGGGGAACACTGAAGCTTTCTTT. Its protein product is CASSSRGNTEAFF.

The chain is built from TRBV5-1 and TRBJ1-1, with D possibly matching TRBD1 (6 bases). The germline V gene has CDR1 SGHRS and CDR2 YFSETQ. The V gene lost 0 bases and the J gene lost 11 bases, with 20 bases spanning the gap. The CDR3 extends over 15 amino acids. CDR3 DNA sequence: TGCGCCAGCAGCTTGGAGGCAGGGGCCCTTGTGGGGGCTTTCTTT. Residues: CASSLEAGALVGAFF. Full variable domain (missing parts from reference TRBV5-1 and TRBJ1-1): KAGVTQTPRYLIKTRGQQVTLSCSPISGHRSVSWYQQTPGQGLQFLFEYFSETQRNKGNFPGRFSGRQFSNSRSEMNVSTLELGDSALYLCASSLEAGALVGAFFGQGTRLTVV.

This chain links TRBV7-8 with TRBJ1-5, with 8 bases fitting TRBD1. The CDR3 has 15 residues. CDR1 is SGHVS, CDR2 FQNEAQ, per germline. Trimming removed 1 base from V and 2 bases from J; junction bases left unmatched: 1. For the CDR3, the DNA is TGTGCCAGCAGCTTAGAGGGACAGGGCAATCAGCCCCAGCATTTT. This translates into CASSLEGQGNQPQHF.

This clone was seen repeatedly, ten times or more. CDR3 in amino acids: CASSGDSYGYTF. CDR3 sequence (DNA): TGTGCCAGCAGCGGGGACAGCTATGGCTACACCTTC. The chain couples TRBV5-4 to TRBJ1-2; 7 positions agree with TRBD1. J lost 4 bases, V lost 4 bases, and 1 base had no gene match. The CDR3 consists of 12 residues. Germline V gene data show CDR1 as SGHNT and CDR2 as YYREEE (reference sequence).

In its sample, this clone was seen a few times. In DNA, the CDR3 is TGTGCCAGCAGTTTATCTACAGGGCTGGATCAGCCCCAGCATTTT. Translating it yields CASSLSTGLDQPQHF. The rearrangement links TRBV27 to TRBJ1-5; TRBD1 is a possible D gene (6 bases). From germline, CDR1 is MNHEY and CDR2 SMNVEV (reference sequence). V lost 0 bases and J 5 bases, leaving 11 bases between the germline ends. The CDR3 has 15 residues.

The chain employs TRBV7-2 and TRBJ1-2; D is uncertain. The CDR3 is 14 amino acids. V was trimmed by 5 bases and J by 4 bases, leaving 14 bases between them. Germline CDR1 SGHTA, CDR2 FQGNSA. The DNA of the CDR3 is TGTGCCAGCAGCCAACCTGACACCCGCTATGGCTACACCTTC. Its protein is CASSQPDTRYGYTF.

In this sample, this clone turned up a few times. The rearrangement uses TRBV6-5 and TRBJ2-7; the D is unclear. The CDR3 loop spans 11 amino acids. Trimming took off 6 bases at V and 2 bases at J, with 5 bases between the two ends. The germline CDR1 and CDR2 sequences are MNHEY and SVGAGI. CDR3 loop: CASRTTYEQYF. Here the CDR3 DNA reads TGTGCCAGCAGAACTACCTACGAGCAGTACTTC.

This clone was seen only a few times. This chain connects TRBV4-1 to TRBJ2-3; TRBD2 aligns across 8 bases. The V segment lost 2 bases and the J segment 2 bases; nucleotides outside the gene matches: 12. The CDR3 loop spans 18 amino acids. Germline CDR1 is MGHRA and CDR2 is YSYEKL. The CDR3 is CASSQFQEAGGLTDTQYF. CDR3 bases: TGCGCCAGCAGCCAATTTCAGGAGGCGGGGGGCCTCACAGATACGCAGTATTTT.

The chain combines TRBV19 with TRBJ1-5; D is possibly TRBD1 (6 bases). V dropped 3 bases and J dropped 4 bases, with 10 bases sitting between them. CDR3 size: 14 residues. The germline gives CDR1 LNHDA, CDR2 SQIVND (reference sequence). CDR3 loop: CASSIQGQNQPQHF. The CDR3 DNA follows: TGTGCCAGTAGTATTCAGGGGCAGAATCAGCCCCAGCATTTT. The variable domain in full, with the rest retrieved from reference TRBV19 and TRBJ1-5, is DGGITQSPKYLFRKEGQNVTLSCEQNLNHDAMYWYRQDPGQGLRLIYYSQIVNDFQKGDIAEGYSVSREKKESFPLTVTSAQKNPTAFYLCASSIQGQNQPQHFGDGTRLSIL.

The rearrangement uses TRBV3-1 (or the pseudogene TRBV3-2) and TRBJ1-2, with D tentatively TRBD1 (6 bases). Germline V gene sequence: CDR1 LGHDT, CDR2 YNNKEL (reference sequence). This CDR3 spans 12 amino acids. Between the trimmed V and J ends, which lost 4 bases and 4 bases, there was a span of 7 bases. The CDR3 coding sequence is TGTGCCAGCAGCCTACAGGGCTATGGCTACACCTTC. This encodes CASSLQGYGYTF.

The DNA for the CDR3 is TGTGCCACCAGCACTGACAGGGTTGGCTACACCTTC. Protein: CATSTDRVGYTF. The chain uses TRBV15 and TRBJ1-2; 7 bases are a match to TRBD1. V lost 4 bases and J lost 7; bases outside the gene matches: 3. CDR1 and CDR2 from the germline V gene are LNHNV and YYDKDF (reference sequence). CDR3 size: 12 residues.

A word on this clone: One end of the junction does not line up with germline, which may come from a read error. The chain is built from TRBV4-1 and TRBJ1-1; a weak D match, TRBD1 (5 bases). The germline V gene encodes CDR1 MGHRA and CDR2 YSYEKL. This CDR3 has 14 residues. Here the CDR3 DNA reads TGCGCCAGCACCCAAAGTCGGGGGGACACTGAAGCTTTCTTT. Protein product: CASTQSRGDTEAFF.